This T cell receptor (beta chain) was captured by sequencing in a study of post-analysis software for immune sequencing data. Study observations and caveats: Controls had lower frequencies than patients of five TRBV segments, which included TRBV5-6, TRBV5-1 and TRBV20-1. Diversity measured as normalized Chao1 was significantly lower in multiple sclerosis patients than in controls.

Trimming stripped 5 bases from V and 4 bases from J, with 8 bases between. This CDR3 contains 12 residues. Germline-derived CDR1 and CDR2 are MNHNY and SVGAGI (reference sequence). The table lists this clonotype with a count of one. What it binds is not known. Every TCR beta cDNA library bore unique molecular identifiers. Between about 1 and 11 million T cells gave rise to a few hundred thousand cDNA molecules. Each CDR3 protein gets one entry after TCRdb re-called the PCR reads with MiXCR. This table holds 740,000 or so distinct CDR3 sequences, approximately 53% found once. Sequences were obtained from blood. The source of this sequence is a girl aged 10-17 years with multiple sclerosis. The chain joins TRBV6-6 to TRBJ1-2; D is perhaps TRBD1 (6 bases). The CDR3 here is CASSHRVYGYTF. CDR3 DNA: TGTGCCAGCAGTCACAGGGTCTATGGCTACACCTTC.